Each of the 10 T cell receptor beta chains below was sequenced from the same sample in a study of cytomegalovirus exposure and HLA in healthy donors. Sequencing used immunoSEQ multiplex PCR; TCRdb keeps in-frame clones, though not all of them. The sample consists of about 170,000 clones, roughly nine tenths of them appearing once. Sample: PBMCs. These receptors were taken from a woman in her 30s in good health and CMV-seronegative.

The chain has TRBV2 and TRBJ2-7, with TRBD1 identical over 7 bases. The CDR3 spans 14 residues. Germline V gives CDR1 SNHLY, CDR2 FYNNEI. After removal of 4 bases from V and 2 bases from J, the junction contained 5 bases not matched to a gene. This chain's CDR3 is CASSADRATYEQYF. As DNA, the CDR3 is TGTGCCAGCAGTGCAGACAGGGCAACCTACGAGCAGTACTTC.

The chain combines TRBV4-3 with TRBJ2-6; D is possibly TRBD1 (5 bases). The CDR3 is made up of 16 amino acids. The V end was cut by 3 bases, the J end by 0 bases, with 9 bases between. Germline V CDR1 and CDR2: LGHNA, YSLEER. The DNA of the CDR3 is TGCGCCAGCAGCCAGGCCACAGGCTCTGGGGCCAACGTCCTGACTTTC. It codes for CASSQATGSGANVLTF.

This clone was observed a few times. The same CDR3 also results from other DNA sequences found in this sample. The chain carries TRBV9 and TRBJ1-5; D is unclear. Trimming removed 0 bases from V and 1 base from J, with 2 bases in between. The CDR3 spans 13 residues. CDR1 and CDR2 (germline): SGDLS, YYNGEE. The DNA for the CDR3 is TGTGCCAGCAGCGTAGGCAGCAATCAGCCCCAGCATTTT. Translated: CASSVGSNQPQHF.

The V and J genes are TRBV6-1 and TRBJ1-2; D not resolved. The V and J ends lost 3 bases and 4 bases respectively, with 6 bases between them. The CDR3 has 12 amino acids. Germline V lookup: CDR1 MNHNS, CDR2 SASEGT. CDR3 nucleotides: TGTGCCAGCAGTGATCTGTCCTATGGCTACACCTTC. It codes for CASSDLSYGYTF.

The chain employs TRBV6-5 and TRBJ1-2; 7 bases line up with TRBD1. There are 14 residues in the CDR3. Germline CDR1 MNHEY, CDR2 SVGAGI. The V and J ends lost 6 bases and 1 base, in that order; junction bases with no gene match: 5. The CDR3 DNA reads as TGTGCCAGCAGACCTTCAGGGGGTAACTATGGCTACACCTTC. This gives the protein CASRPSGGNYGYTF.

The chain couples TRBV2 to TRBJ1-2, with D perhaps matching TRBD1 (5 bases). From germline, CDR1 is SNHLY and CDR2 FYNNEI. V shed 10 bases and J shed 7 bases, with 13 bases lying between them. This CDR3 contains 11 residues. The CDR3 nucleotides read TGTGCCACGAAAGTGGGGCCTGGCTACACCTTC. Translating it yields CATKVGPGYTF.

This clone was counted once. V gene TRBV27 combines with J gene TRBJ2-7; 8 positions match TRBD2. Germline V gives CDR1 MNHEY, CDR2 SMNVEV (reference sequence). V shed 5 bases and J 2 bases; nucleotides not matched to a gene: 11. CDR3 length: 16 amino acids. CDR3 bases: TGTGCCAGCAGTCCCCTCATAGCGGGACCTACCTACGAGCAGTACTTC. Amino acid sequence: CASSPLIAGPTYEQYF.

The chain combines TRBV7-6 with TRBJ2-1; TRBD2 might be the D (5 bases). This CDR3 contains 12 residues. Germline V lookup: CDR1 SGHVS, CDR2 FNYEAQ. Between the trimmed V and J ends, which lost 5 bases and 8 bases, there was a span of 10 bases. CDR3 amino acids: CASSLEGDEQFF. The CDR3 DNA is TGTGCCAGCAGCCTAGAGGGTGATGAGCAGTTCTTC. The full variable domain, completed using reference TRBV7-6 and TRBJ2-1, is GAGVSQSPRYKVTKRGQDVALRCDPISGHVSLYWYRQALGQGPEFLTYFNYEAQQDKSGLPNDRFSAERPEGSISTLTIQRTEQRDSAMYRCASSLEGDEQFFGPGTRLTVL.

This clone was picked up a small number of times. The genes are TRBV6-5 and TRBJ1-3; weak D call: TRBD1 (5 bases). Germline V gene lookup returns CDR1 MNHEY and CDR2 SVGAGI. V was trimmed by 8 bases and J by 2 bases, leaving 7 bases between them. This CDR3 has 12 residues. CDR3 protein: CASEGTGNTIYF. Written as DNA, the CDR3 is TGTGCCAGCGAGGGGACTGGAAACACCATATATTTT.

The chain uses TRBV7-9 and TRBJ1-3; D uncertain. Trimming cost V 6 bases and J 0 bases, with 12 bases left between them. Germline V gene lookup returns CDR1 SEHNR and CDR2 FQNEAQ (reference sequence). This CDR3 has 15 residues. The CDR3 loop reads CASSHTRSSGNTIYF. The CDR3 DNA reads TGTGCCAGCAGTCACACTCGGAGCTCTGGAAACACCATATATTTT. The full variable domain, in which reference TRBV7-9 and TRBJ1-3 provide the parts outside the CDR3, is DTGVSQNPRHKITKRGQNVTFRCDPISEHNRLYWYRQTLGQGPEFLTYFQNEAQLEKSRLLSDRFSAERPKGSFSTLEIQRTEQGDSAMYLCASSHTRSSGNTIYFGEGSWLTVV.